The clone carrying this T cell receptor beta chain was seen a handful of times. The antigen remains unidentified. A single base separates this from a much larger clone, so it may be a read error. Methods used by the authors: Clinicopathological groups differed in CDR3, with these differences serving to build a distant-metastasis classifier for papillary thyroid cancer. MiXCR reprocessed the PCR reads for TCRdb. These V and J calls are TCRdb output, not the study's own analysis. Of around 25,000 clones listed, around 26% are singletons. No treatment of any kind had been given to any patient before thyroid surgery. This entry is derived from a study of metastatic and nonmetastatic thyroid tumors. The wider study: Repertoire comparisons spanned blood and tumor or nodule tissue from malignant and benign thyroid patients.

Study-wide points: It was reportedly found that TCR beta diversity was significantly higher in malignant thyroid tumors than in benign nodules, a difference seen in both blood and tumor samples.

Sequencing was performed on blood. The receptor comes from a male donor with papillary thyroid cancer or a benign thyroid nodule (not recorded which). Some clones in this sample may be carry-over from other donors' samples.

CDR3 nucleotide sequence: TGTGCCAGCAGCCGAACCAATGTCTACACCTTC. This codes for CASSRTNVYTF. V usage is TRBV12-3 or TRBV12-4 and J usage is TRBJ1-2; D uncertain. V lost 6 bases, J lost 10 bases, and 12 bases lay in between. The CDR3 has 11 amino acids.